This TCR beta chain stems from a study of CD8 T cells in ankylosing spondylitis. This clonotype was seen more than once but under ten times. Its specificity is not known. Each CDR3 protein is one row after TCRdb ran MiXCR on the 5' RACE reads. Altogether about 180,000 distinct CDR3 sequences are present, roughly 10% being singletons, with the ten largest covering around 16%. The CDR3 runs 15 residues. Germline V gene lookup returns CDR1 LGHNA and CDR2 YSLEER. The V and J ends lost 0 bases and 8 bases respectively, with 14 bases between them. Regarding the study as a whole: Seemingly characteristic of ankylosing spondylitis blood was a TCR beta motif consisting of fewer than 10 highly homologous variants.

The genes are TRBV4-3 and TRBJ2-1; a weak D match, TRBD2 (8 bases). The source material was blood, either unsorted or a sorted T cell fraction (not recorded which). The TCR sequence derives from a female donor with ankylosing spondylitis or in good health (not recorded which). CDR3 sequence: CASSQEGTRGHEQFF. The CDR3 nucleotides read TGCGCCAGCAGCCAAGAGGGGACTAGGGGGCATGAGCAGTTCTTC.